These 8 T cell receptor beta chains came from one sample sequenced in a study of cytomegalovirus exposure and HLA in healthy donors. Only in-frame clones appear in the TCRdb table, and some are missing; sequencing was by immunoSEQ multiplex PCR. Of some 150,000 clones listed, 85% to 90% are singletons. The sample taken for sequencing was PBMCs. These receptors were collected from a woman under 30 in good health and CMV-seropositive.

This clone showed up just a few times. The chain couples TRBV19 to TRBJ2-7, with 9 bases that match TRBD2. The CDR3 runs 13 residues. The trim removed 6 bases at V and 2 bases at J, leaving 2 bases unmatched. Germline lookup yields CDR1 LNHDA and CDR2 SQIVND (reference sequence). CDR3 DNA: TGTGCCAGTAGCCTAGCGGGGCCCTACGAGCAGTACTTC. Residues: CASSLAGPYEQYF.

J is TRBJ1-5 and V is TRBV7-9, with D possibly TRBD1 on 5 matching bases. Trimming left V 2 bases short and J 7 bases short, with 12 bases between. This CDR3 contains 14 residues. Per germline, CDR1 SEHNR and CDR2 FQNEAQ (reference sequence). The CDR3 is CASSLKGSGQPQHF. In nucleotides, the CDR3 is TGTGCCAGCAGCTTAAAAGGGTCAGGGCAGCCCCAGCATTTT.

The chain has TRBV19 and TRBJ2-1, with a tentative D call TRBD2 (5 bases). CDR1 and CDR2 (germline): LNHDA, SQIVND (reference sequence). CDR3 length: 15 amino acids. V was shortened by 1 base and J by 3 bases, with 10 bases between the two germline ends. The CDR3 DNA reads as TGTGCCAGTAGTATAGCCGGCGGAGGCTACAATGAGCAGTTCTTC. Translated: CASSIAGGGYNEQFF.

The V and J genes are TRBV7-2 and TRBJ2-7, with a weak D call TRBD1 (6 bases). CDR1 and CDR2 from the germline V gene are SGHTA and FQGNSA. The CDR3 is 15 amino acids. V was clipped by 3 bases and J by 3 bases, with 15 bases between them. CDR3 sequence: CASSFRPDSNYEQYF. The CDR3 coding sequence is TGTGCCAGCAGCTTTCGACCGGACAGCAACTACGAGCAGTACTTC.

V gene TRBV18 combines with J gene TRBJ2-1; 8 nucleotides line up with TRBD2. Germline assignment: CDR1 KGHSH and CDR2 LQKENI. V dropped 0 bases and J dropped 6; count of bases not matched to a gene: 7. This CDR3 has 16 amino acids. In DNA, the CDR3 is TGTGCCAGCTCACCACCCAGCGGGGGCCGTCCCAATGAGCAGTTCTTC. Amino acids: CASSPPSGGRPNEQFF.

The genes are TRBV6-6 and TRBJ2-7, with 10 bases that match TRBD2. CDR3 length equals 12 residues. The V gene end was trimmed by 4 bases and the J gene end by 9 bases; junction bases not matched to a gene: 3. CDR1 MNHNY and CDR2 SVGAGI come from the germline V gene (reference sequence). The CDR3: CASSSPSGGQYF. CDR3 DNA sequence: TGTGCCAGCAGTTCCCCTAGCGGGGGGCAGTACTTC.

The chain links TRBV5-6 to TRBJ1-1; 7 nucleotides agree with TRBD1. J gave up 7 bases and V 4 bases, and 7 bases lay outside the gene matches. The V gene's germline CDR1 is SGHDT and CDR2 YYEEEE. CDR3 length: 13 residues. CDR3 protein: CASSHRRTGEAFF. The CDR3 DNA follows: TGTGCCAGCAGCCACCGCCGGACAGGTGAAGCTTTCTTT.

The J gene is TRBJ2-1, the V gene TRBV5-4, with TRBD2 identical over 13 bases. Trimming removed 4 bases from V and 4 bases from J; junction bases left unmatched: 5. Germline V CDR1 and CDR2: SGHNT, YYREEE (reference sequence). This CDR3 is built from 16 residues. This CDR3 reads CASSQELAGGYNEQFF. In DNA form, the CDR3 reads TGTGCCAGCAGCCAAGAACTAGCGGGGGGGTACAATGAGCAGTTCTTC.